This T cell receptor beta chain was recovered during a study of T cells in localized non-small cell lung cancer (TCRdb year 2020). For the study in its entirety: Comparing tumors with uninvolved tumor-adjacent lungs, the study looked at the T cell repertoires of hundreds of patients with early-stage NSCLC. NSCLC patients had a mean age of roughly 64 years, and fewer than 150 were male and around 110 female. All 236 NSCLC patients in the cohort were treatment-naive and had localized lung tumors that were resected. Overall results and qualifications from the work: Of the top 100 tumor clones, a median of 57 were detected in paired uninvolved adjacent lung; around 27 were also among that lung's top 100. Higher T cell density in blood was associated with longer overall survival, whereas higher clonality in adjacent lung was associated with shorter survival. Because multi-region sequencing of the tumors was not done, intratumor heterogeneity could not be ruled out. Because the study design was exploratory, TCR variables were selected using unadjusted p-values without false-discovery rate correction. The highest T cell clonality was observed in uninvolved tumor-adjacent lung, where clonality exceeded that of tumor, suggesting that antigenic responses were more focused in uninvolved tumor-adjacent lung.

The immunoSEQ Assay was used to sequence TCR beta CDR3 regions from DNA. Concerning the study's data processing: To compute T cell density, TCR beta template counts were normalized to usable DNA, which was estimated by amplifying housekeeping genes. Richness was estimated using the preseqR package, with extrapolation to 400,000 templates for PBMC samples and to 120,000 templates for tissue samples. Clonality was taken to be one minus Pielou's evenness. To identify tissue-enriched TCRs, differential abundance testing was run on productive amino-acid clonotypes with a minimum total count of 5 and an alpha of 0.1. Repertoire overlap between compartments was quantified with the Jaccard Index and Morisita Overlap Index. GLIPH clustered TCR beta CDR3s with public tetramer-defined viral CDR3s; viral motifs required at least three viral sequences plus V-gene enrichment. TCRdb retrieved this table from immuneACCESS and kept in-frame rearrangements only. Not all clones are present; in checked studies, unresolved V genes account for under half, and no reason is known for the remainder. V and J calls and clone size are copied from that table; D and trimming were computed from the DNA. This sample gives under 5,000 clones in total; around 30% of them show up just once. The ten top clones hold roughly 20% of the sample.

At diagnosis, tumor, uninvolved tumor-adjacent lung and peripheral blood were collected and then preserved as a mix of FFPE and fresh-frozen material. A remark on this clone: This receptor's antigen is unknown. No much larger clone is present one base from it, and per-base qualities are unavailable.

This sample comprised lung tumor tissue, obtained before any cancer treatment. This TCR derives from a male donor aged 60 or over with stage III lung adenocarcinoma.

The CDR3 protein: CASSQGWAGANVLTF. The bases are TGTGCCAGCAGCCAGGGCTGGGCTGGGGCCAACGTCCTGACTTTC. The sequence links TRBV14 to TRBJ2-6; the D gene identity is not certain. V was cut back by 3 bases and J by 2 bases, leaving a gap of 8 bases between them. From cysteine to phenylalanine, the CDR3 is 15 amino acids long. The entry retains the CDR3 DNA only, 45 bases that are in frame from base 1. CDR1 and CDR2 are drawn from the germline V gene: SGHDN, FVKESK. Joined to the reference TRBV14 and TRBJ2-6 proteins, this CDR3 gives the full variable domain: EAGVTQFPSHSVIEKGQTVTLRCDPISGHDNLYWYRRVMGKEIKFLLHFVKESKQDESGMPNNRFLAERTGGTYSTLKVQPAELEDSGVYFCASSQGWAGANVLTFGAGSRLTVL.